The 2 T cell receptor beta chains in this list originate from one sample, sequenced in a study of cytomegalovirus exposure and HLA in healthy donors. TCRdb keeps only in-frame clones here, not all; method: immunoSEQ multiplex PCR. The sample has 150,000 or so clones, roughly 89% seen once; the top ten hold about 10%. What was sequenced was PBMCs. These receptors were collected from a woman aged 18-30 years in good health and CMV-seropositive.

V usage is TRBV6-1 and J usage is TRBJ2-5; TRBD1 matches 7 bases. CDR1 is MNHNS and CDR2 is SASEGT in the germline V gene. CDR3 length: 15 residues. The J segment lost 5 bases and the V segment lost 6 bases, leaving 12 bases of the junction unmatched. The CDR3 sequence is CASRGTVWVRETQYF. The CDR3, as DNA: TGTGCCAGCAGGGGGACAGTGTGGGTTCGGGAGACCCAGTACTTC.

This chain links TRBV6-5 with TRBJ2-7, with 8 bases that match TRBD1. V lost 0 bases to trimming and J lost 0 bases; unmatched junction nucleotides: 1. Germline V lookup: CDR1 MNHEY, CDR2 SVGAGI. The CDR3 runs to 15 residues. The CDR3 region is CASSYSDRDSYEQYF. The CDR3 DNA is TGTGCCAGCAGTTACTCGGACAGGGACTCCTACGAGCAGTACTTC.